This T cell receptor beta chain was documented in a study of high-grade serous ovarian cancer treatment subgroups. On the study more broadly: Each sample yielded on average roughly 7,000 unique TCR beta rearrangements from 11,000 to 15,000 reads. Study-level results: These tumor repertoires lack spatial information from bulk sequencing. Clonal relatedness tracked neoantigen level, and by trend copy number and mutation load. Tumors within one patient showed repertoire similarity of roughly 0.1 to 0.8.

Within the sample, this clone is large. The antigen is unknown. The tumor samples were collected prior to definitive surgery or chemotherapy. Measured with immunoSEQ multiplex PCR; TCRdb has only the in-frame clones, and not every one. This table has roughly 5,000 clones, approximately 68% appearing once. Material: tumor tissue. The TCR originated in a human donor with high-grade serous ovarian cancer.

The CDR3 DNA reads TGCGCCAGCAGCTTGGAAACGAACACTGAAGCTTTCTTT. This translates into CASSLETNTEAFF. The V and J genes are TRBV5-1 and TRBJ1-1, with D unclear. Trimming took 0 bases from V and 1 from J, leaving 4 bases between them. CDR1 SGHRS and CDR2 YFSETQ come from the germline V gene. This CDR3 spans 13 amino acids.